This is a list of T cell receptor beta chains from one sample in a study of blood T cell repertoires in COVID-19. Some clones are missing from TCRdb's copy, which holds only in-frame ones; the method was immunoSEQ multiplex PCR. The sample consists of fewer than 40,000 clones, around 81% of them appearing once. Sequenced sample: peripheral blood. The receptors were gathered from a human donor in a cohort sampled during active COVID-19. CDR3s leave out the opening cysteine and the closing phenylalanine or tryptophan. A D gene is named only where the DNA matches it firmly.

j_gene,v_gene,d_gene,len,CDR3aa
TRBJ2-6,TRBV4-3,.,17,ASSQGSGRTGEEANVLT
TRBJ2-4,TRBV9,.,10,ASSVLGGDQY
TRBJ2-1,TRBV4-3,.,12,ASSQGVGRGGTF
TRBJ2-7,TRBV7-7,TRBD1,15,ASSLVGPGQRIYEQY
TRBJ2-7,TRBV5-1,TRBD1,11,ASQFDRGPEQY
TRBJ1-4,TRBV6-6,.,11,ASSYSGGEKLF
TRBJ1-6,TRBV5-1,TRBD1,12,ASSLGDRESPLH
TRBJ1-3,TRBV4-3,.,14,ASSQDPGYSGNTIY
TRBJ1-1,TRBV7-3,.,12,ASSRDMQNTEAF
TRBJ2-7,TRBV5-6,.,9,ASSPPRGEY
TRBJ2-1,TRBV2,TRBD1,9,ASSDGTVQF
TRBJ2-1,TRBV15,TRBD1,15,ATSREVLGTVNNEQF
TRBJ2-3,TRBV6-5,TRBD1,13,ASGRDRGNTDTQY
TRBJ2-1,TRBV27,.,11,AIRGGRGNEQF
TRBJ2-3,TRBV3-1/TRBV3-2,TRBD2,14,ASSPRRGGSTDTQY
TRBJ2-7,TRBV7-8,.,12,ASSLGTVSYEQY
TRBJ2-1,TRBV6-5,TRBD2,13,ASTRGTSGGDEQF
TRBJ2-5,TRBV5-4,TRBD2,12,ASSFNGRQETQY
TRBJ1-3,TRBV6-5,.,14,ASSYSFQGTGNTIY
TRBJ2-6,TRBV30,.,13,AWSTTGTGANVLT
TRBJ2-7,TRBV5-1,TRBD1,13,ASSLRTGDSYEQY
TRBJ2-3,TRBV3-1/TRBV3-2,TRBD2,14,ASSQGSSGGSYTQY
TRBJ2-4,TRBV3-1/TRBV3-2,TRBD2,19,ASSQDPRTSGGALTKNIQY
TRBJ1-1,TRBV19,.,13,ASALAGTMNTEAF
TRBJ1-5,TRBV10-3,TRBD1,11,AIGQGQDQPQH
TRBJ1-4,TRBV5-3,.,14,ARSFEIGRSNEKLF
TRBJ1-1,TRBV4-3,.,12,ASRDQKGVTEAF
TRBJ1-1,TRBV27,.,12,ASSTTRGNTEAF
TRBJ2-7,TRBV18,.,14,ASSPPIGGGYHEQY
TRBJ2-3,TRBV10-3,TRBD2,15,AISESRLAGNSDTQY
TRBJ2-1,TRBV6-2/TRBV6-3,TRBD1,17,ASSQTYLRGQGPYNEQF
TRBJ1-5,TRBV19,.,13,ASSIFQEGNQPQH
TRBJ1-1,TRBV5-8,.,9,ASSLRREAF
TRBJ2-5,TRBV30,.,11,AWAPGRGETQY
TRBJ2-7,TRBV9,.,13,ASSVAGDAAYEQY
TRBJ2-1,TRBV6-4,.,11,ASSDAGTNEQF
TRBJ1-2,TRBV30,.,10,AWSSAVGGYT
TRBJ2-7,TRBV6-5,.,10,ASRKDNYEQY
TRBJ1-4,TRBV16,.,16,ASSQSVSSGSANEKLF
TRBJ1-2,TRBV9,.,13,ASSAQTETAGGYT
TRBJ1-2,TRBV3-1/TRBV3-2,.,12,ASSLGLGNYGYT
TRBJ1-5,TRBV12-5,.,14,ASGSHRYESNQPQH
TRBJ1-1,TRBV4-3,.,12,ASSHKAGNTEAF
TRBJ2-7,TRBV6-5,.,13,ASSRTNDRAYEQY
TRBJ1-1,TRBV19,.,12,ASSSNGGNTEAF
TRBJ2-7,TRBV28,.,11,ASSTLAPFEQY
TRBJ2-3,TRBV19,TRBD2,12,ASNGGGFTDTQY